The entry below gives a single T cell receptor (beta chain) sequence along with its context. No antigen is known for it. The PCR made use of 60 Vbeta and 13 Jbeta primers. The table came from immunoSEQ multiplex PCR; TCRdb's copy has only in-frame clones and leaves some out. The data contain 95,000 to 120,000 clones, around 68% of them singletons. Unrecorded immune exposures were likely, despite nominal health at sampling. The CDR3 spans 14 residues. Germline-derived CDR1 and CDR2 are MNHEY and SVGAGI. Trimming removed 5 bases from V and 7 bases from J, with 17 bases in between. These data originate in a study of cytomegalovirus exposure and HLA in healthy donors. Overall study results and limits: With high specificity and sensitivity, the classifier reportedly diagnosed cytomegalovirus status.

The sample comprised PBMCs. This chain links TRBV6-5 with TRBJ1-2, with D possibly being TRBD1 (5 bases). The source of this sequence is a woman in her thirties or forties in good health and CMV-seropositive. The CDR3 DNA sequence: TGTGCCAGCAGTATCCGACAGTTTCGAGGTGGCTACACCTTC. This translates into CASSIRQFRGGYTF.